Only a few counts were recorded for the clone carrying this TCR beta chain. Libraries were prepared by immunoSEQ multiplex PCR; TCRdb keeps only in-frame clonotypes and omits some of them. The data show 150,000 to 190,000 clones, over 75% seen once. The sample belongs to a study of T cell responses to AZD1222 COVID-19 vaccine. The germline CDR1 and CDR2 sequences are MGHRA and YSYEKL. The CDR3 has 16 amino acids. Between the trimmed V and J ends, which lost 1 base and 9 bases, there was a span of 21 bases. The receptor was derived from an adult in good health. V gene TRBV4-1 combines with J gene TRBJ2-5; D perhaps matches TRBD1 (6 bases). The sequenced sample was peripheral blood, obtained on day 0 of AZD1222 vaccination. In DNA, the CDR3 is TGCGCCAGCAGCCAAGCCGTAGGACAGCCCTTACTGGCCCAGTACTTC. Encoded protein: CASSQAVGQPLLAQYF.